The 29 T cell receptor beta chains listed next were all sequenced from one sample in a study of blood T cell repertoires in COVID-19. Here immunoSEQ multiplex PCR was the method, and the copy in TCRdb shows in-frame clones only, minus some. The table records about 410,000 clones, about 90% of them present only once. Sequencing used PBMCs or T cells enriched from blood (not recorded which). Source of these receptors: a man between 18 and 29 years old who had recovered from COVID-19.

The gene calls are TRBV27 and TRBJ2-7, with a tentative D call TRBD1 (5 bases). The CDR3 is made up of 15 amino acids. Germline lookup yields CDR1 MNHEY and CDR2 SMNVEV (reference sequence). Trimming removed 3 bases from V and 3 bases from J, with 15 bases in between. CDR3 region: CASSFSGLTLYEQYF. For the CDR3, the DNA is TGTGCCAGCAGTTTCTCAGGGCTTACGCTCTACGAGCAGTACTTC.

The chain recombines TRBV27 with TRBJ2-1; 8 nucleotides align to TRBD2. In germline, CDR1 is MNHEY, CDR2 SMNVEV (reference sequence). The CDR3 sequence is 17 residues long. V lost 3 bases, J lost 9 bases, and 16 bases stayed unmatched. CDR3 DNA sequence: TGTGCCAGCAGTTTGATCGGTACGAGCGGGAGAGGTCGTGAGCAGTTCTTC. Its protein is CASSLIGTSGRGREQFF.

The chain joins TRBV2 to TRBJ2-5; TRBD2 matches at 7 bases. The length of the CDR3 is 14 residues. V trimming: 6 bases; J trimming: 1 base; junction bases outside the gene matches: 5. Germline V gene data show CDR1 as SNHLY and CDR2 as FYNNEI. Here the CDR3 reads CASSRDYSQETQYF. CDR3 coding DNA: TGTGCCAGCAGCCGGGACTATTCCCAAGAGACCCAGTACTTC.

V is TRBV5-5 and J is TRBJ2-5, with D possibly TRBD2 on 5 matching bases. The CDR3 loop spans 13 amino acids. The V end was cut by 4 bases, the J end by 2 bases, with 9 bases between. In germline, CDR1 is SGHKS, CDR2 YYEKEE (reference sequence). The CDR3 nucleotides read TGTGCCAGCAGCCCGGGGAGACAAGAGACCCAGTACTTC. Protein product: CASSPGRQETQYF.

The chain links TRBV9 to TRBJ1-1; 8 bases match TRBD1. This CDR3 comprises 16 residues. Germline lookup yields CDR1 SGDLS and CDR2 YYNGEE. V shed 0 bases, J shed 3 bases, and the junction held 7 bases outside the gene matches. This CDR3 is CASSVAPQGADTEAFF. The CDR3 nucleotides are TGTGCCAGCAGCGTAGCCCCCCAGGGGGCCGACACTGAAGCTTTCTTT.

This clone was seen only once. The chain employs TRBV2 and TRBJ1-5, with TRBD1 matching 9 bases. The ends lost 11 bases at V and 6 bases at J; junction bases unmatched: 11. The germline V gene encodes CDR1 SNHLY and CDR2 FYNNEI. The CDR3 totals 14 residues. CDR3 in DNA: TGTGCCTCCTATGAGGGACAGGGCCCTCAGCCCCAGCATTTT. Protein sequence: CASYEGQGPQPQHF.

This sequence joins TRBV10-2 and TRBJ2-1, with D perhaps matching TRBD1 (5 bases). Between the trimmed V and J ends, which lost 6 bases and 6 bases, there was a span of 18 bases. The CDR3 is 15 amino acids. Germline CDR1 is WSHSY and CDR2 is SAAADI. CDR3 residues: CASSPDRPLANEQFF. The DNA of the CDR3 is TGCGCCAGCAGCCCCGACAGACCCTTAGCCAATGAGCAGTTCTTC.

This clone was detected once. V and J are TRBV6-5 and TRBJ2-7, with TRBD1 identical over 7 bases. CDR1 is MNHEY, CDR2 SVGAGI, per germline. The CDR3 spans 13 residues. With V trimmed by 6 bases and J by 1 base, 3 bases remained unmatched. The CDR3 loop reads CASSMDRSYEQYF. The CDR3 DNA follows: TGTGCCAGCAGCATGGACAGGTCCTACGAGCAGTACTTC.

The chain joins TRBV28 to TRBJ2-1, with 10 bases fitting TRBD2. This CDR3 comprises 24 residues. Germline V gene data show CDR1 as MDHEN and CDR2 as SYDVKM. V lost 5 bases and J lost 5; bases outside the gene matches: 33. As DNA, the CDR3 is TGTGCCAGCAGTCTCCCGGGGCCAGGGGCTTCGGGCCTAGCGGGAGTCATTCCCCACAATGAGCAGTTCTTC. Amino acids: CASSLPGPGASGLAGVIPHNEQFF.

V usage is TRBV12-3 or TRBV12-4 and J usage is TRBJ1-2, with a tentative D call TRBD1 (6 bases). The ends were cut back, 5 bases at V and 12 bases at J, with 16 bases in the middle. CDR3 length: 12 amino acids. CDR3 protein: CASSKTGFQNTF. Here the CDR3 DNA reads TGTGCCAGCAGTAAAACAGGGTTTCAGAACACCTTC.

V is TRBV3-1 (or the pseudogene TRBV3-2) and J is TRBJ2-1, with D maybe TRBD2 (5 bases). V lost 1 base, J lost 2 bases, and 9 bases lay in between. There are 15 residues in the CDR3. Germline V lookup: CDR1 LGHDT, CDR2 YNNKEL (reference sequence). CDR3 coding DNA: TGTGCCAGCAGCCAAGGTCAGACTACCTACAATGAGCAGTTCTTC. Its translation: CASSQGQTTYNEQFF.

The chain has TRBV19 and TRBJ2-2; TRBD2 aligns across 10 bases. Germline loops: CDR1 LNHDA, CDR2 SQIVND (reference sequence). The CDR3 is 16 amino acids. V was pared by 4 bases and J by 1 base, with 3 bases of the junction left unmatched. CDR3 residues: CASSTRTSGNTGELFF. As DNA, the CDR3 is TGTGCCAGTAGTACCAGGACTAGCGGGAACACCGGGGAGCTGTTTTTT.

This sequence joins TRBV11-2 and TRBJ1-6; perhaps TRBD1 as D (5 bases). Germline V gene sequence: CDR1 SGHAT, CDR2 FQNNGV. This CDR3 contains 15 residues. The V and J ends lost 0 bases and 4 bases respectively, with 7 bases between them. The CDR3 bases are TGTGCCAGCAGCTTAGATCAGGGTTATAATTCACCCCTCCACTTT. Translation: CASSLDQGYNSPLHF. Full variable domain (rest looked up from reference TRBV11-2 and TRBJ1-6): EAGVAQSPRYKIIEKRQSVAFWCNPISGHATLYWYQQILGQGPKLLIQFQNNGVVDDSQLPKDRFSAERLKGVDSTLKIQPAKLEDSAVYLCASSLDQGYNSPLHFGNGTRLTVT.

The J gene is TRBJ2-2, the V gene TRBV7-9, with 13 positions matching TRBD2. This CDR3 has 16 residues. The germline V gene encodes CDR1 SEHNR and CDR2 FQNEAQ (reference sequence). Germline trimming cut 6 bases from V and 4 bases from J; bases unmatched to any gene: 5. Here the CDR3 reads CASRTSGGSATGELFF. CDR3 DNA: TGTGCCAGCAGGACTAGCGGGGGGTCAGCCACCGGGGAGCTGTTTTTT.

The rearrangement links TRBV12-3 or TRBV12-4 to TRBJ2-5; D is possibly TRBD2 (5 bases). This CDR3 comprises 13 residues. The V and J ends lost 5 bases and 5 bases respectively, with 12 bases between them. The CDR3 nucleotides are TGTGCCAGCAGTCTCGGGATAGAGGAGACCCAGTACTTC. Translating it yields CASSLGIEETQYF.

The CDR3 DNA reads TGTGCCAGTAGTACCGGACTAGCGCCGAATGAGCAGTTCTTC. This codes for CASSTGLAPNEQFF. V usage is TRBV19 and J usage is TRBJ2-1, with 9 positions matching TRBD2. This CDR3 has 14 residues. With V trimmed by 4 bases and J by 7 bases, 5 bases remained unmatched. The germline gives CDR1 LNHDA, CDR2 SQIVND (reference sequence). Full variable domain (missing parts from reference TRBV19 and TRBJ2-1): DGGITQSPKYLFRKEGQNVTLSCEQNLNHDAMYWYRQDPGQGLRLIYYSQIVNDFQKGDIAEGYSVSREKKESFPLTVTSAQKNPTAFYLCASSTGLAPNEQFFGPGTRLTVL.

This chain joins TRBV14 and TRBJ2-2; D gene uncertain. The ends were cut back, 6 bases at V and 8 bases at J, with 10 bases in the middle. The CDR3 covers 12 residues. Germline V gene data show CDR1 as SGHDN and CDR2 as FVKESK. The CDR3 DNA is TGTGCCAGCAGTCTAAGTTCAGGGGAGCTGTTTTTT. This codes for CASSLSSGELFF. The complete variable domain, with remaining parts taken from reference TRBV14 and TRBJ2-2, reads EAGVTQFPSHSVIEKGQTVTLRCDPISGHDNLYWYRRVMGKEIKFLLHFVKESKQDESGMPNNRFLAERTGGTYSTLKVQPAELEDSGVYFCASSLSSGELFFGEGSRLTVL.

This clone showed up just once. The chain employs TRBV7-9 and TRBJ1-1; D is possibly TRBD1 (5 bases). V was trimmed by 6 bases and J by 4 bases, leaving 12 bases between them. Germline V CDR1 and CDR2: SEHNR, FQNEAQ (reference sequence). The CDR3 consists of 13 residues. Here the CDR3 DNA reads TGTGCCAGCAGAACAGGTGGTTCCACTGAAGCTTTCTTT. It specifies CASRTGGSTEAFF.

The V gene is TRBV9, the J gene TRBJ2-2; the D gene is possibly TRBD1 (5 bases). CDR3 length: 17 residues. V shed 1 base and J shed 4 bases, with 17 bases lying between them. Germline CDR1 and CDR2: SGDLS and YYNGEE. The CDR3: CASSVSSRGRATGELFF. The CDR3 DNA reads as TGTGCCAGCAGCGTATCGAGTAGGGGCAGGGCCACCGGGGAGCTGTTTTTT.

This clone has just a few counts. This chain links TRBV5-1 with TRBJ2-5; 7 bases map to TRBD1. J lost 5 bases, V lost 0 bases, and 13 bases had no gene match. Germline V lookup: CDR1 SGHRS, CDR2 YFSETQ. This CDR3 has 17 amino acids. As DNA, the CDR3 is TGCGCCAGCAGCTTGGACCAGGGACAGACGCAACGGGAGACCCAGTACTTC. Protein product: CASSLDQGQTQRETQYF.

The gene calls are TRBV11-2 and TRBJ2-7, with 14 bases lining up with TRBD2. Trimming at V came to 2 bases and at J to 6 bases, leaving 9 bases not matched to a gene. The CDR3 extends over 17 amino acids. CDR1 is SGHAT, CDR2 FQNNGV, per germline. CDR3 loop: CASSLLTSGRVKAEQYF. DNA for the CDR3: TGTGCCAGCAGCTTATTGACTAGCGGGAGGGTCAAAGCCGAGCAGTACTTC.

The rearrangement joins TRBV4-1 to TRBJ1-5; maybe TRBD1 (6 bases). Germline lookup yields CDR1 MGHRA and CDR2 YSYEKL. Trimming took 4 bases from V and 0 from J, leaving 16 bases between them. The CDR3 extends over 17 amino acids. The DNA of the CDR3 is TGCGCCAGCAGCCTATCTGACGGGACACTTAGCAATCAGCCCCAGCATTTT. Protein product: CASSLSDGTLSNQPQHF.

The CDR3 is CASSQSGARANTEAFF. In DNA, the CDR3 is TGTGCCAGCAGCCAAAGCGGGGCGAGGGCCAACACTGAAGCTTTCTTT. The chain uses TRBV4-2 and TRBJ1-1; D is possibly TRBD1 (5 bases). Trimming shortened V by 2 bases and J by 2 bases, and 15 bases separated the two germline ends. The CDR3 totals 16 residues. Germline V gives CDR1 LGHNA, CDR2 YNFKEQ.

This chain uses TRBV5-4 with TRBJ1-2, with a weak D call TRBD1 (6 bases). Germline V lookup: CDR1 SGHNT, CDR2 YYREEE (reference sequence). The V gene lost 5 bases and the J gene lost 1 base, with 12 bases spanning the gap. CDR3 length equals 14 residues. CDR3 DNA: TGTGCCAGCAGAATCTTGGACAGTAACTATGGCTACACCTTC. Protein sequence: CASRILDSNYGYTF. Full variable domain (rest looked up from reference TRBV5-4 and TRBJ1-2): ETGVTQSPTHLIKTRGQQVTLRCSSQSGHNTVSWYQQALGQGPQFIFQYYREEENGRGNFPPRFSGLQFPNYSSELNVNALELDDSALYLCASRILDSNYGYTFGSGTRLTVV.

The genes are TRBV19 and TRBJ2-1; D may be TRBD1 (6 bases). Germline V gives CDR1 LNHDA, CDR2 SQIVND (reference sequence). The CDR3 has 14 residues. V gave up 0 bases and J gave up 10 bases, with 13 bases separating them. The DNA for the CDR3 is TGTGCCAGTAGTATAGATCAGGGGCGCTCAGAGCAGTTCTTC. It encodes CASSIDQGRSEQFF.

The rearrangement uses TRBV5-1 and TRBJ1-4; tentative D call: TRBD1 (5 bases). This CDR3 spans 16 amino acids. The V end was cut by 0 bases, the J end by 3 bases, with 12 bases between. The germline gives CDR1 SGHRS, CDR2 YFSETQ. The CDR3: CASSLAPGGANEKLFF. CDR3 sequence (DNA): TGCGCCAGCAGCTTGGCCCCTGGGGGGGCTAATGAAAAACTGTTTTTT.

This clone was observed a single time. The chain combines TRBV11-3 with TRBJ2-3; 9 positions match TRBD2. V was clipped by 3 bases and J by 0 bases; unmatched bases: 1. CDR1 is SGHNT and CDR2 is YENEEA in the germline V gene. The CDR3 has 15 amino acids. The CDR3 nucleotides are TGTGCCAGCAGCTTGACTAGCGGTAGCACAGATACGCAGTATTTT. This codes for CASSLTSGSTDTQYF.

This clone is a singleton in its sample. The sample carries other DNA sequences with the same CDR3. The CDR3 DNA reads TGTGCCAGCAGCGCTAGCGGGTCCTCCTACAATGAGCAGTTCTTC. Protein sequence: CASSASGSSYNEQFF. The chain recombines TRBV7-9 with TRBJ2-1, with TRBD2 identical over 8 bases. V dropped 5 bases and J dropped 0; count of bases not matched to a gene: 3. From germline, CDR1 is SEHNR and CDR2 FQNEAQ (reference sequence). This CDR3 is built from 15 residues.

This rearrangement joins TRBV9 to TRBJ1-1; the D gene is possibly TRBD1 (6 bases). CDR1 and CDR2 (germline): SGDLS, YYNGEE. The CDR3 contains 14 residues. Trimming stripped 3 bases from V and 6 bases from J, with 15 bases between. The CDR3 DNA reads as TGTGCCAGCAGCGCCGAAATAGGGGGGGCTGAAGCTTTCTTT. Translation: CASSAEIGGAEAFF.